This paragraph reports one TCR beta chain. The antigen it recognizes is unknown. The germline gene is not matched at one end of the junction; a read error may be the cause. Reading from cysteine to phenylalanine, the CDR3 counts 16 amino acids. Only CDR3 DNA is held: 48 bases, read in frame from base 1. Looking up the germline V gene yields CDR1 SGHVS and CDR2 FQNEAQ. This sample stems from a study of esophageal squamous cell carcinoma under preoperative chemotherapy (dated by TCRdb to the late 2010s). General notes on the study: In the study, TCR repertoires were profiled in both peripheral blood T cells and tumor-infiltrating lymphocytes. The effects of paclitaxel-nedaplatin chemotherapy on T-cell receptor repertoires in patients with esophageal squamous cell carcinoma were assessed. Four to six patients with primary esophageal squamous cell carcinoma were included in the cohort. Repertoires were compared between samples taken before and after paclitaxel-nedaplatin therapy.

Sample time point, as interpreted from the label and publication: after preoperative PTX-NDP chemotherapy. Paclitaxel-nedaplatin was administered to patients as preoperative chemotherapy before surgery. Points the paper makes about the study in general: Only 4 or 5 patients with esophageal squamous cell carcinoma were analyzed, making for a small cohort. After chemotherapy, peripheral T cells showed a significant rise in TCR diversity, whereas tumor-infiltrating lymphocytes did not. Immediate and substantial changes in clonotype frequency were induced by paclitaxel-nedaplatin therapy, and contraction rather than amplification was more likely to be observed among abundant clones. Tumor-infiltrating lymphocytes after treatment appeared to come partly from peripheral T cells migrating into the tumor, rather than solely from local clonal changes.

Library prep was done by PCR. Instrument on record: HiSeq X Ten. High-throughput sequencing was used to characterize the TCR repertoires. TCRdb itself trimmed the public reads at Q25 with fastp, ran MiXCR and retained productive beta chains. A single entry per CDR3 protein holds the most common genes and DNA from its merged rows. This sample comprises around 34,000 distinct CDR3 sequences, roughly 52% of them detected only once. The top ten constitute roughly 25% of the sample. The source is a human donor with esophageal squamous cell carcinoma. The donor label of this sample is uncertain. The material was obtained from a patient given preoperative chemotherapy. The chain is made from TRBV7-8 and TRBJ2-2; TRBD2 lines up with 7 middle nucleotides. The CDR3 region has the sequence CASSRLRGVNTGTLYF. The DNA sequence is as follows: TGTGCCAGCAGCCGCCTACGGGGGGTAAACACCGGGACGCTGTATTTT.